The next 7 T cell receptor beta chains were all read from a single sample in a study of T cells in Graves' hyperthyroidism and ophthalmopathy. RNA transcripts provided the source from which TCR beta CDR3 regions were amplified. HTBI primers were used for first-round RT-PCR of the TCR CDR3. Each CDR3 protein gets one entry after TCRdb re-called the multiplex PCR reads with MiXCR. The repertoire holds about 59,000 distinct CDR3 sequences, with approximately 53% as singletons. Input material: blood. Every receptor here comes from a woman aged 55-70 years with Graves' ophthalmopathy.

In this sample, this clonotype turned up many times. The chain has TRBV9 and TRBJ1-1; a weak D match, TRBD1 (5 bases). V lost 0 bases to trimming and J lost 5 bases, with 11 bases between them. Germline V lookup: CDR1 SGDLS, CDR2 YYNGEE. The length of the CDR3 is 14 residues. This chain's CDR3 is CASSVGAGPTEAFF. The CDR3 DNA reads as TGTGCCAGCAGCGTAGGGGCAGGGCCTACTGAAGCTTTCTTT.

In this sample, this clonotype turned up many times. This chain links TRBV7-9 with TRBJ2-5; 9 nucleotides match TRBD2. The CDR3 sequence is 13 residues long. The V segment lost 7 bases and the J segment 1 base; nucleotides outside the gene matches: 1. Germline CDR1 and CDR2: SEHNR and FQNEAQ (reference sequence). DNA of the CDR3: TGTGCCAGCAAGCGGGGGGTCCAAGAGACCCAGTACTTC. Protein sequence: CASKRGVQETQYF.

As for this clonotype: The conserved closing phenylalanine or tryptophan is absent in this CDR3, likely reflecting a read error. Because the CDR3's place on the DNA is in doubt, the DNA is left out and the CDR3 is given as listed by TCRdb. CDR3 sequence: CASSELWGN. The chain links TRBV2 to TRBJ1-3; TRBD1 reflects the table's D call only, with no check against the DNA. From its first to its last residue, the CDR3 has 9 amino acids. CDR1 and CDR2 (germline): SNHLY, FYNNEI.

This clonotype has at least ten counts. This rearrangement joins TRBV7-9 to TRBJ2-7, with D unresolved. The CDR3 contains 14 residues. V was shortened by 5 bases and J by 5 bases, with 16 bases between the two germline ends. Germline CDR1 is SEHNR and CDR2 is FQNEAQ (reference sequence). The CDR3 bases are TGTGCCAGCAGCCACCGATTCCAGGTGGACGAGCAGTACTTC. Translated, it gives CASSHRFQVDEQYF.

This clonotype was counted ten times or more. The chain combines TRBV19 with TRBJ1-1; 8 bases agree with TRBD1. CDR1 is LNHDA, CDR2 SQIVND, per germline (reference sequence). The CDR3 extends over 14 amino acids. Losses at the gene ends were 6 bases for V and 0 bases for J; bases not matched to a gene: 3. DNA of the CDR3: TGTGCCAGTAGATGGGACAGGCTGAACACTGAAGCTTTCTTT. Residues: CASRWDRLNTEAFF.

In the case of this clonotype: The germline gene is not matched at one end of the junction; a read error may be the cause. V gene TRBV5-7 combines with J gene TRBJ2-1; D might be TRBD2 (6 bases). TRBV5-7 is an open reading frame, and its role is uncertain. The CDR3 has 11 amino acids. The CDR3 DNA reads TGCCGGCGGGGCCCTTACAATGAGCAGTTCTTC. This gives the protein CRRGPYNEQFF.

The CDR3 region has the DNA TGCAGTGCTGAGGGGCGACCGTCCTCTGGAAACACCATATATTTT. Translation gives CSAEGRPSSGNTIYF. The genes are TRBV20-1 and TRBJ1-3; possibly TRBD1 for D (5 bases). Germline CDR1 and CDR2: DFQATT and SNEGSKA (reference sequence). The ends were cut back, 5 bases at V and 0 bases at J, with 14 bases in the middle. CDR3 length equals 15 residues.